This T cell receptor (beta chain) is drawn from a study of T cell responses to AZD1222 COVID-19 vaccine. About the research overall: Both about-4-week and about-12-week second-dose recipients were combined.

This table comes from immunoSEQ multiplex PCR, and its TCRdb copy is limited to in-frame clones, with some not included. The sample gives 240,000 or so clones, 85% to 95% of which show up once; roughly 0.6% is in the top ten. The CDR3 has 16 amino acids. The V and J ends lost 1 base and 5 bases, in that order; junction bases with no gene match: 10. Germline values: CDR1 SGHVS, CDR2 FQNEAQ. Study conclusions and caveats: Sampled repertoires all dated from after the peak T cell response. Two AZD1222 administrations were followed by greater Spike-specific TCR breadth and depth. Clonal diversity was possibly underestimated; the donors were predominantly white British and more often female.

On this clone: Its antigen is undetermined.

The V and J genes are TRBV7-8 and TRBJ2-7; 8 bases are a match to TRBD1. This specimen consisted of peripheral blood, obtained on day 0 of AZD1222 vaccination. The sequence was collected from an adult in good health. This CDR3 is CASSLGLDRAGHEQYF. CDR3 coding DNA: TGTGCCAGCAGCTTAGGACTGGACAGGGCCGGCCACGAGCAGTACTTC.